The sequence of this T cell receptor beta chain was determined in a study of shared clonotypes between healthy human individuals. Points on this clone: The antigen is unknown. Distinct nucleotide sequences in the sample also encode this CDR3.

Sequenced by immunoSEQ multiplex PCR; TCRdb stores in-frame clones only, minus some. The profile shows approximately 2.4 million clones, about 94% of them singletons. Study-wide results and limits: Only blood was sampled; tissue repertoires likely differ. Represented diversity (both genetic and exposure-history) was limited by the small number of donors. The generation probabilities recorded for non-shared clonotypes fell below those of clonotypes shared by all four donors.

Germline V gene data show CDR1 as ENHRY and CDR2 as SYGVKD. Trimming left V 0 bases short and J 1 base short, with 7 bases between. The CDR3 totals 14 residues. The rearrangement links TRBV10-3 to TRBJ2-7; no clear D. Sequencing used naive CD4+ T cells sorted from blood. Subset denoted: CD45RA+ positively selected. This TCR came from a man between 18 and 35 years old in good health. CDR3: CAISESGTSYEQYF. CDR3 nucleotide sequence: TGTGCCATCAGTGAGTCGGGCACTTCCTACGAGCAGTACTTC.